Listed below are T cell receptor beta chains from one sample, sequenced in a study of blood T cell repertoires in COVID-19. TCRdb's table, derived via immunoSEQ multiplex PCR, lists solely in-frame clones and lacks some. The sample holds about 36,000 clones, just under 80% seen once. The sequencing sample was made of peripheral blood. These receptors were obtained from a man aged 55-75 years with acute or convalescent COVID-19. Each CDR3 is given with its conserved first and last residue. The order of the fields is J gene, V gene, CDR3 protein.

j_call: TRBJ1-2; v_call: TRBV7-9; cdr3_aa: CASSPSPTGGYGYTF
j_call: TRBJ2-2; v_call: TRBV18; cdr3_aa: CASSPLVAGETGELFF
j_call: TRBJ2-6; v_call: TRBV12-3/TRBV12-4; cdr3_aa: CASSQSGANVLTF
j_call: TRBJ2-1; v_call: TRBV18; cdr3_aa: CASSSFTSGPLIHNEQFF
j_call: TRBJ2-7; v_call: TRBV25-1; cdr3_aa: CASSEPDRSYEQYF
j_call: TRBJ1-2; v_call: TRBV27; cdr3_aa: CASSSGGGYTF
j_call: TRBJ2-4; v_call: TRBV6-5; cdr3_aa: CASSTQGHKNIQYF
j_call: TRBJ2-2; v_call: TRBV28; cdr3_aa: CASRTGGSANTGELFF
j_call: TRBJ2-7; v_call: TRBV7-8; cdr3_aa: CASSLALGSGPYEQYF
j_call: TRBJ1-1; v_call: TRBV11-2; cdr3_aa: CASSSPWDRARGDTEAFF
j_call: TRBJ2-7; v_call: TRBV2; cdr3_aa: CASDPSGGSGEQYF
j_call: TRBJ2-5; v_call: TRBV11-3; cdr3_aa: CASSLGSAGSMETQYF
j_call: TRBJ2-3; v_call: TRBV29-1; cdr3_aa: CSVQGTGTDTQYF
j_call: TRBJ2-2; v_call: TRBV11-2; cdr3_aa: CASSSGTSNTGELFF
j_call: TRBJ2-1; v_call: TRBV6-2/TRBV6-3; cdr3_aa: CASSYAGVYNEQFF
j_call: TRBJ2-7; v_call: TRBV6-5; cdr3_aa: CASSYGTGFDEQYF
j_call: TRBJ2-2; v_call: TRBV3-1/TRBV3-2; cdr3_aa: CASSTHRDRGFSGELFF
j_call: TRBJ2-2; v_call: TRBV27; cdr3_aa: CASHGEAHTGELFF
j_call: TRBJ1-3; v_call: TRBV6-6; cdr3_aa: CASSYWGRPGNTIYF
j_call: TRBJ2-3; v_call: TRBV5-3; cdr3_aa: CASGTGTGSTDTQYF
j_call: TRBJ2-7; v_call: TRBV11-2; cdr3_aa: CASSPRGGADEQYF
j_call: TRBJ1-5; v_call: TRBV28; cdr3_aa: CASSSRDSRSNQPQHF
j_call: TRBJ2-5; v_call: TRBV28; cdr3_aa: CASSLIAGGVETQYF
j_call: TRBJ2-3; v_call: TRBV2; cdr3_aa: CAIGPVGLAGATDTQYF
j_call: TRBJ2-2; v_call: TRBV19; cdr3_aa: CASMLRQTNTGELFF
j_call: TRBJ1-1; v_call: TRBV28; cdr3_aa: CASSPGTGGFTEAFF